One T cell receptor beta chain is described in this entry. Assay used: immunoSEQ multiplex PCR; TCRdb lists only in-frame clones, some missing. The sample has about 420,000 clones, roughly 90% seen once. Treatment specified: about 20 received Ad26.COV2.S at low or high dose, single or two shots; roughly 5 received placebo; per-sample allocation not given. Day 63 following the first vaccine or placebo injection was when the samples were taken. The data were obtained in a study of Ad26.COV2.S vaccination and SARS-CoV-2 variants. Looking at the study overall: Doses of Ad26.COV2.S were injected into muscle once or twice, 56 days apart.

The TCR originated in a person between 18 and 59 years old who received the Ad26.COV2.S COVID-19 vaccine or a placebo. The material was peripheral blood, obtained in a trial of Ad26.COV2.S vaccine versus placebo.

The CDR3 DNA sequence: TGTGCCAGCAGTCTTATCAGGGGACAGGGCCAAGAGACCCAGTACTTC. The encoded protein is CASSLIRGQGQETQYF. The chain links TRBV28 to TRBJ2-5, with 9 bases fitting TRBD1. The CDR3 loop spans 16 amino acids. Per the germline V gene, CDR1 is MDHEN and CDR2 is SYDVKM. With 5 bases clipped from V and 1 base from J, the junction kept 8 bases outside the gene matches.